Listed here are 17 T cell receptor beta chains from one sample, sequenced in a study of PD-1 blockade in classical Hodgkin lymphoma. Autologous stem cell transplantation was followed by relapse in every patient, and brentuximab vedotin exposure varied. By magnetic negative selection, CD8+ T cells were isolated from the thawed PBMCs. Profiled with immunoSEQ multiplex PCR; TCRdb holds only in-frame clones, not every one. The sample lists about 12,000 clones; 80% to 85% were seen once. This material consisted of CD8+ T cells from blood, taken at baseline. Receptors originate from a human donor with classical Hodgkin lymphoma.

In this sample, this clone turned up once. The J gene is TRBJ2-4, the V gene TRBV4-1; 7 bases line up with TRBD2. CDR1 MGHRA and CDR2 YSYEKL come from the germline V gene. With V trimmed by 3 bases and J by 9 bases, 11 bases remained unmatched. The CDR3 is 15 residues long. CDR3 in amino acids: CASSHETGLLSIQYF. The DNA of the CDR3 is TGCGCCAGCAGCCACGAAACGGGACTACTGAGCATTCAGTACTTC.

This clone was recorded once. V is TRBV4-3 and J is TRBJ1-1; D is undetermined. The CDR3 is 15 amino acids. V was shortened by 2 bases and J by 0 bases, with 10 bases between the two germline ends. Germline V gene data show CDR1 as LGHNA and CDR2 as YSLEER. The CDR3 region is CASSQLRDMNTEAFF. Written as DNA, the CDR3 is TGCGCCAGCAGCCAACTCAGAGATATGAACACTGAAGCTTTCTTT.

This chain uses TRBV11-1 with TRBJ2-5, with D unresolved. This CDR3 contains 15 residues. Germline V gene lookup returns CDR1 SGHAT and CDR2 FQDESV (reference sequence). Trimming took 3 bases from V and 0 from J, leaving 11 bases between them. The CDR3 coding sequence is TGTGCCAGCAGCTTCGGGTCTTGGTACCAAGAGACCCAGTACTTC. Protein product: CASSFGSWYQETQYF.

The chain joins TRBV4-1 to TRBJ2-1; 11 nucleotides agree with TRBD2. The CDR3 is 16 residues long. Per germline, CDR1 MGHRA and CDR2 YSYEKL. Losses at the gene ends were 5 bases for V and 9 bases for J; bases not matched to a gene: 12. The CDR3 bases are TGCGCCAGCAGCTCCCCTACTAGCGGGAGAGGCGGTGAGCAGTTCTTC. It translates to CASSSPTSGRGGEQFF.

The J gene is TRBJ1-1, the V gene TRBV6-5; 7 bases are shared with TRBD1. This CDR3 has 13 amino acids. Germline V CDR1 and CDR2: MNHEY, SVGAGI. Unmatched junction bases numbered 3, after V lost 1 base and J lost 7 bases. Written as DNA, the CDR3 is TGTGCCAGCAGTTACTACAGGGGTGATGAAGCTTTCTTT. Translated: CASSYYRGDEAFF.

Only one count was recorded for this clone. The sample holds other DNA sequences that translate to the same CDR3. The chain is built from TRBV6-5 and TRBJ2-5; a weak D match, TRBD1 (5 bases). Per germline, CDR1 MNHEY and CDR2 SVGAGI. The CDR3 covers 15 residues. V lost 5 bases to trimming and J lost 2 bases, with 15 bases between them. The CDR3 is CASSTSDIRQETQYF. CDR3 nucleotides: TGTGCCAGCAGTACATCGGACATTCGGCAAGAGACCCAGTACTTC.

The V gene is TRBV5-4, the J gene TRBJ2-1, with 7 bases lining up with TRBD1. J lost 0 bases, V lost 4 bases, and 16 bases had no gene match. There are 19 residues in the CDR3. CDR1 and CDR2 (germline): SGHNT, YYREEE (reference sequence). CDR3: CASSPGGISTLSSYNEQFF. CDR3 nucleotide sequence: TGTGCCAGCAGCCCAGGGGGTATTAGCACCTTGAGCTCCTACAATGAGCAGTTCTTC. Using reference TRBV5-4 and TRBJ2-1 for the parts outside the CDR3, the full variable domain is ETGVTQSPTHLIKTRGQQVTLRCSSQSGHNTVSWYQQALGQGPQFIFQYYREEENGRGNFPPRFSGLQFPNYSSELNVNALELDDSALYLCASSPGGISTLSSYNEQFFGPGTRLTVL.

The chain is built from TRBV16 and TRBJ1-2, with D tentatively TRBD1 (6 bases). V was pared by 0 bases and J by 1 base, with 12 bases between. Germline CDR1 reads KGHSY; CDR2 reads FQNENV. The CDR3 is 16 amino acids. In DNA form, the CDR3 reads TGTGCCAGCAGCCAATCGGCAGGACAGAATAACTATGGCTACACCTTC. Amino acids: CASSQSAGQNNYGYTF.

The rearrangement joins TRBV5-1 to TRBJ2-7; D is uncertain. V was trimmed by 0 bases and J by 3 bases, leaving 7 bases between them. Germline CDR1 and CDR2: SGHRS and YFSETQ. The length of the CDR3 is 13 residues. The CDR3 loop is CASSLDPGYEQYF. CDR3 nucleotides: TGCGCCAGCAGCTTGGATCCTGGCTACGAGCAGTACTTC.

The count of this clone is one. This chain connects TRBV28 to TRBJ2-2; 7 bases fit TRBD1. Germline CDR1 is MDHEN and CDR2 is SYDVKM. CDR3 length equals 16 residues. The V and J ends lost 2 bases and 3 bases, in that order; junction bases with no gene match: 6. DNA of the CDR3: TGTGCCAGCAGTTTAGAAGGGACAGCTTACACCGGGGAGCTGTTTTTT. Protein product: CASSLEGTAYTGELFF.

The CDR3: CASSPPGTGANNEQFF. Here the CDR3 DNA reads TGCGCCAGCAGCCCCCCCGGGACAGGGGCGAACAATGAGCAGTTCTTC. The chain joins TRBV4-1 to TRBJ2-1, with 10 positions matching TRBD1. Germline V gene sequence: CDR1 MGHRA, CDR2 YSYEKL. The CDR3 runs 16 residues. Trimming took 4 bases from V and 5 from J; bases not matched to a gene: 8.

The J gene is TRBJ2-2, the V gene TRBV7-2; 11 nucleotides agree with TRBD2. The CDR3 runs 16 residues. Trimming took 8 bases from V and 3 from J; bases not matched to a gene: 8. CDR1 and CDR2 (germline): SGHTA, FQGNSA. In nucleotides, the CDR3 is TGTGCCAGCTTCGCCATAGCGGGAGGGTACACCGGGGAGCTGTTTTTT. Translating it yields CASFAIAGGYTGELFF. Supplemented by reference TRBV7-2 and TRBJ2-2, the full variable domain reads GAGVSQSPSNKVTEKGKDVELRCDPISGHTALYWYRQSLGQGLEFLIYFQGNSAPDKSGLPSDRFSAERTGGSVSTLTIQRTQQEDSAVYLCASFAIAGGYTGELFFGEGSRLTVL.

The chain combines TRBV25-1 with TRBJ2-2, with D possibly being TRBD1 (6 bases). CDR1 and CDR2 from the germline V gene are MGHDK and SYGVNS. V was pared by 5 bases and J by 4 bases, with 23 bases between. The CDR3 covers 18 residues. The CDR3 DNA sequence: TGTGCCAGCAGTATCAACTATCCCCTTGGGACATTCACCGGGGAGCTGTTTTTT. It encodes CASSINYPLGTFTGELFF.

This clone was seen just once. The chain carries TRBV19 and TRBJ1-1; D remains unclear. Germline V CDR1 and CDR2: LNHDA, SQIVND (reference sequence). V shed 2 bases and J shed 1 base, with 11 bases lying between them. The CDR3 length is 15 residues. DNA of the CDR3: TGTGCCAGTAGTATATCGGGCGGTGCGAACACTGAAGCTTTCTTT. It translates to CASSISGGANTEAFF. Variable domain in full (rest from reference TRBV19 and TRBJ1-1): DGGITQSPKYLFRKEGQNVTLSCEQNLNHDAMYWYRQDPGQGLRLIYYSQIVNDFQKGDIAEGYSVSREKKESFPLTVTSAQKNPTAFYLCASSISGGANTEAFFGQGTRLTVV.

The chain links TRBV28 to TRBJ2-7, with D uncertain. CDR1 and CDR2 (germline): MDHEN, SYDVKM. The CDR3 length is 15 residues. Deletions cut 3 bases from V and 5 bases from J, with 17 bases between. In nucleotides, the CDR3 is TGTGCCAGCAGTTTGGAAGGCCGGGCACGGGACGAGCAGTACTTC. Translated, it gives CASSLEGRARDEQYF.

The chain uses TRBV11-2 and TRBJ2-1; tentative D call: TRBD1 (5 bases). Germline values: CDR1 SGHAT, CDR2 FQNNGV. The germline V and J ends were trimmed by 1 base and 7 bases, with 20 bases remaining between them. The CDR3 consists of 17 residues. Here the CDR3 reads CASSLGAGWSSGNEQFF. CDR3 sequence (DNA): TGTGCCAGCAGCTTAGGGGCTGGGTGGAGCTCAGGGAATGAGCAGTTCTTC.

DNA for the CDR3: TGCGCCAGCAGCCAAGAAGGCCATATATTTCCAGGGGTTGAAGCTTTCTTT. Translated, it gives CASSQEGHIFPGVEAFF. The V and J genes are TRBV4-3 and TRBJ1-1, with a tentative D call TRBD1 (6 bases). Germline V CDR1 and CDR2: LGHNA, YSLEER. The CDR3 has 17 amino acids. With 0 bases removed from V and 7 bases from J, the gap between germline ends came to 21 bases.